This TCR beta chain was found in a study of T cells in Graves' hyperthyroidism and ophthalmopathy (dated by TCRdb to 2018 to 2020). Broadly, across the study: Peripheral blood was sampled at the time of initial diagnosis, prior to any treatment. To identify TCR V-J signatures that set the groups apart, the researchers used a discovery cohort of about a hundred patients, made up of under 50 with Graves' ophthalmopathy and around 58 with stable Graves' hyperthyroidism. Whether ophthalmopathy could be predicted prospectively was tested in an independent validation cohort made up of 18 to 20 hyperthyroidism patients plus 17 patients who later progressed to ophthalmopathy. The roughly 90 discovery patients were divided at random into training and test sets in a 7:3 ratio. In more than 5 Graves' hyperthyroidism patients, the study also compared T-cell repertoires from thyroid tissue with T-cell repertoires from blood. After blood sampling, hyperthyroidism patients were treated with methimazole at a starting dose of 30 mg daily, and ophthalmopathy patients were treated with high-dose intravenous methylprednisolone. According to the paper, TCR Vbeta CDR3 sequencing was carried out on approximately 140 peripheral blood samples, which came from approximately 41 ophthalmopathy, roughly 75 hyperthyroidism and approximately 17 progressor patients.

CDR1 and CDR2 are read off the germline V gene as MNHNS and SASEGT. V lost 6 bases and J lost 5 bases, and the count of bases not matched to a germline gene is 3. Measured from the cysteine to the phenylalanine, the CDR3 is 16 residues long. Left in the record is the CDR3 DNA by itself, 48 bases read in frame from the first base. Ophthalmopathy patients had moderately to severely active disease, Clinical Activity Score of at least 3, NOSPECS grade of at least 4, and duration under 3 months. Patients with uncontrolled infections, other autoimmune diseases, pregnancy or lactation were excluded. Diagnoses relied on clinical symptoms, serum thyroxine and TRAb, thyroid ultrasound and orbital computed tomography. PBMCs were separated from approximately 9.9 ml of fresh peripheral blood using Ficoll-Paque density gradient centrifugation. Total RNA was extracted with Trizol reagent, and quality was checked on an Agilent 2100 Bioanalyzer.

This clonotype was seen repeatedly, ten times or more. Its cognate antigen has yet to be identified. The sample holds no much larger clone one base away, and base qualities are not on file. The research as a whole found: Sample size was not statistically predetermined, and investigators were not blinded to group allocation. In validation, the model predicted progression to ophthalmopathy a median of roughly 6.1 months before onset, with approximately 68% sensitivity and about 72% specificity. Ophthalmopathy was separated from stable hyperthyroidism by a 13 V-J signature model, with over 85% sensitivity and 81% to 82% specificity obtained in cross-validation and 80%/75% obtained in testing. Most expanded thyroid clonotypes (frequency above 0.001) were also detected in blood, suggesting blood repertoires may reflect thyroid immune responses.

Amplification of TCR beta CDR3 regions was carried out from RNA transcripts. The TCR CDR3 was subjected to a first round of RT-PCR using the HTBI primer set and the Qiagen OneStep RT-PCR kit. The libraries were constructed in a second round of multiplex PCR and then size-selected and purified. The libraries were sequenced on an Illumina HiSeq2000 using paired-end 100 bp reads. The authors processed their data as follows. SOAPnuke was used to process the raw data, removing reads that contained adapters or uncalled bases, had a mean Phred below 15, or lacked an exact match to the constant primer or identifier. High-quality paired reads were merged with COPE v1.2.5, and unique nucleotide sequences were defined as clonotypes. Clonotypes were aligned to IMGT TRBV, TRBD and TRBJ reference segments using MiTCR v1.1. Only V-J combinations with frequency above 0.0001, covering 99% to 99.2% of repertoires, were analysed. A TCS score was defined as the ratio of F50 (clonal expansion) to E x V (chaos), with BLOSUM62-based TCRdist applied between CDR3 peptides within each V-J. Welch's t-statistics and random forest reduced just over 500 V-J features to 13, which were used in a naive Bayes classifier (R e1071). In TCRdb, the public reads were trimmed at Q25 with fastp and aligned with MiXCR, with productive beta chains retained. For every CDR3 protein sequence, its rows merge into one entry that carries the most common genes and DNA. What appears here as the V and J calls and clone size reflects TCRdb's work, not the paper's. The sample has hundreds of thousands of distinct CDR3 sequences on record, roughly 17% of them singletons. The biggest ten clones account for around 17% of the sample.

Sequenced material: blood. The sequence joins TRBV6-1 to TRBJ2-2, with 16 bases aligning to TRBD2. The receptor was isolated from a woman aged 18-35 years with Graves' ophthalmopathy. CDR3 region: CASSLGLAGGTGELFF. DNA sequence: TGTGCCAGCAGCTTGGGACTAGCGGGAGGGACCGGGGAGCTGTTTTTT.